The T cell receptor (beta chain) described here comes from a study of blood T cell repertoires in COVID-19. Study details: Samples came from the United States, Italy and Spain, spanning acute and convalescent COVID-19. The cDNA or gDNA used as material had been derived from T cells, B-cell-depleted T cells, or PBMCs.

V gave up 2 bases and J gave up 5 bases; unmatched junction bases: 9. CDR3 length: 17 amino acids. Germline CDR1 MNHNS, CDR2 SASEGT. Per the original methods: Estimation of nucleated cell counts relied on the amplification of reference gene primers. The table came from immunoSEQ multiplex PCR; TCRdb's copy has only in-frame clones and leaves some out. The DNA was the basis for D and trimming; V, J and clone size are from that table. In the table there are about 410,000 clones, roughly 90% of which are singletons. The sequencing sample was made of peripheral blood. The clonotype originates from a woman in her thirties with active or convalescent COVID-19. The chain combines TRBV6-1 with TRBJ2-5, with TRBD2 identical over 12 bases. The CDR3 protein is CASSEPWTSGTPETQYF. The DNA of the CDR3 is TGTGCCAGCAGTGAACCTTGGACTAGCGGGACACCGGAGACCCAGTACTTC.